This T cell receptor (beta chain) is from a study of blood T cell repertoires in COVID-19. About the research overall: The samples span acute and convalescent COVID-19 from the United States, Italy and Spain. Sample material is recorded as cDNA or gDNA derived from T cells, B-cell-depleted T cells, or PBMCs.

This CDR3 comprises 17 residues. V lost 3 bases, J lost 6 bases, and 14 bases stayed unmatched. Germline V gives CDR1 GTSNPN, CDR2 SVGIG (reference sequence). Original analysis: Using reference gene primer amplification, nucleated cell counts were estimated. Libraries were prepared by immunoSEQ multiplex PCR; TCRdb keeps only in-frame clonotypes and omits some of them. The V and J calls and the clone size are those of that table, but D and trimming were determined from the DNA. This sample carries about 180,000 clones, roughly 87% of them seen once, and the ten largest clones take 1.5% to 2%. The rearrangement links TRBV30 to TRBJ2-1; TRBD2 matches 10 bases. The TCR sequence derives from a woman aged 45-65 years with acute or convalescent COVID-19. Sequencing was done on a sample of peripheral blood. The CDR3 loop reads CAWSGISGGSPFNEQFF. The DNA for the CDR3 is TGTGCCTGGAGCGGGATTAGCGGGGGGTCCCCATTCAATGAGCAGTTCTTC.